Listed below are T cell receptor beta chains from one sample, sequenced in a study of cytomegalovirus exposure and HLA in healthy donors. Only in-frame clones appear in the TCRdb table, and some are missing; sequencing was by immunoSEQ multiplex PCR. Of some 130,000 clones listed, roughly four fifths were seen once; the top ten hold roughly 2%. Sequencing was done on a sample of PBMCs. Every receptor here comes from a man in his thirties or forties in good health and CMV-seronegative. Both conserved end residues are part of each CDR3. A D gene is named only where the DNA matches it firmly. Clone size is not always given. Where it is, it says once, few, many or a class for expanded clones.

>TRBJ2-2|TRBV5-1|NA|16|NA
TGCGCCAGCAGATGGGCGCATCATACGAACACCGGGGAGCTGTTTTTT
CASRWAHHTNTGELFF
>TRBJ2-7|TRBV5-1|NA|17|TRBD2
TGCGCCAGCAGCTTGGAGGGACTAGCGGGAGGACGGGACGAGCAGTACTTC
CASSLEGLAGGRDEQYF
>TRBJ2-2|TRBV7-6|NA|12|NA
TGTGCCAGCAGCACAGGGTCCGGGGAGCTGTTTTTT
CASSTGSGELFF
>TRBJ2-2|TRBV29-1|NA|15|TRBD2
TGCAGCGTTGAAGATGGACTAGCGGGAGCCGAGGAGCTGTTTTTT
CSVEDGLAGAEELFF
>TRBJ2-1|TRBV30|NA|14|TRBD2
TGTGCCTGGAGGGCTAGCGGGAGTTTAAATGAGCAGTTCTTC
CAWRASGSLNEQFF
>TRBJ2-3|TRBV6-5|NA|14|NA
TGTGCCAGCAGCTCATTGTGGGGCCAGGATACGCAGTATTTT
CASSSLWGQDTQYF
>TRBJ1-2|TRBV4-1|NA|14|NA
TGCGCCAGCAGCCAAGATCTGGAGAGGGATGGCTACACCTTC
CASSQDLERDGYTF
>TRBJ2-1|TRBV7-7|NA|13|TRBD1
TGTGCTAGCAGCCACCAGGGGGTCCATGAGCAGTTCTTC
CASSHQGVHEQFF
>TRBJ2-4|TRBV27|once|14|NA
TGTGCCAGCAGTCTTACAGGGGAGGTAAACATTCAGTACTTC
CASSLTGEVNIQYF
>TRBJ2-1|TRBV27|NA|12|TRBD2
TGTGCCAGCAGACTAGCGGGGAATGAGCAGTTCTTC
CASRLAGNEQFF
>TRBJ2-1|TRBV27|NA|14|NA
TGTGCCAGCAGTTTATCCGGACTGTACAATGAGCAGTTCTTC
CASSLSGLYNEQFF
>TRBJ1-1|TRBV7-6|NA|15|NA
TGTGCCAGCAGCTTAGCGGGACTGATGAACACTGAAGCTTTCTTT
CASSLAGLMNTEAFF
>TRBJ1-4|TRBV29-1|NA|13|TRBD1
TGCAGCGCCAGCGACAGGGAAGGTGAAAAACTGTTTTTT
CSASDREGEKLFF
>TRBJ2-6|TRBV7-3|NA|14|NA
TGTGCCAGCAGCCTCAGCTCTGGGGCCAACGTCCTGACTTTC
CASSLSSGANVLTF
>TRBJ2-4|TRBV18|once|17|NA
TGTGCCAGCTCACCCCGTCGTAGCGGAGGGGCCAAAAACATTCAGTACTTC
CASSPRRSGGAKNIQYF
>TRBJ2-5|TRBV2|NA|15|TRBD1
TGTGCCAGCAGTCGGGGACAGGGTGAACAAGAGACCCAGTACTTC
CASSRGQGEQETQYF
>TRBJ2-7|TRBV5-4|NA|17|TRBD1
TGTGCCAGCAGCCTGGTCACCGGAGGGACAGGGTCCTACGAGCAGTACTTC
CASSLVTGGTGSYEQYF
>TRBJ1-1|TRBV18|NA|14|NA
TGTGCCAGCTCACCACCGGACACAAACACTGAAGCTTTCTTT
CASSPPDTNTEAFF
>TRBJ2-2|TRBV29-1|NA|15|NA
TGCAGCGTTGTGTGGGGACACCTGAACACCGGGGAGCTGTTTTTT
CSVVWGHLNTGELFF
>TRBJ2-1|TRBV2|NA|15|TRBD2
TGTGCCAGCAGTGGGGCTAGCGGGAGGGCCGGGGGGGAGTTCTTC
CASSGASGRAGGEFF
>TRBJ2-5|TRBV6-6|NA|14|TRBD1
TGTGCCAGCAGTTCCGACAGGGGGTTTGAGACCCAGTACTTC
CASSSDRGFETQYF
>TRBJ2-6|TRBV19|NA|15|NA
TGTGCCAGTAGTAACCAGGGGACTGGGGCCAACGTCCTGACTTTC
CASSNQGTGANVLTF
>TRBJ2-7|TRBV15|NA|15|TRBD1
TGTGCCACCAGCAGAGATCCGGGACAGACGTACGAGCAGTACTTC
CATSRDPGQTYEQYF
>TRBJ2-2|TRBV6-1|NA|18|NA
TGTGCCAGCAGTGAAGTGATCAGGACAGCCTTAAACACCGGGGAGCTGTTTTTT
CASSEVIRTALNTGELFF
>TRBJ2-1|TRBV5-1|NA|14|TRBD2
TGCGCCAGGACGGAAGCGGGAGGCTTAAATGAGCAGTTCTTC
CARTEAGGLNEQFF
>TRBJ2-3|TRBV9|NA|14|NA
TGTGCCAGCAGCTCGACTAGTTTCACAGATACGCAGTATTTT
CASSSTSFTDTQYF
>TRBJ2-7|TRBV6-1|NA|15|NA
TGTGCCAGCAGGTATGATCAGGGGAGGGCCTACGAGCAGTACTTC
CASRYDQGRAYEQYF
>TRBJ2-7|TRBV18|NA|18|TRBD2
TGTGCCAGCTCACTCTCGGCCCGGACTAGCGGGTCGTCCTACGAGCAGTACTTC
CASSLSARTSGSSYEQYF
>TRBJ2-7|TRBV4-2|NA|14|NA
TGTGCCAGCAGCCAAGATGCAGTTACCTACGAGCAGTACTTC
CASSQDAVTYEQYF